Listed below are T cell receptor beta chains from one sample, sequenced in a study of blood T cells in healthy people across ages. Using its own MiXCR run on the 5' RACE reads, TCRdb lists one record per CDR3 protein. The sample yields roughly 800,000 distinct CDR3 sequences, around 36% seen once. The sequenced sample was blood. The receptor set was obtained from a man younger than 30 in good health. Each CDR3 is given with its conserved first and last residue. The D gene is left open where the match is weak. Part of the rows lack a size; the others show once, few, many or a class for expanded clones.

NA,NA,TRBV6-1,TRBJ1-1,TGTGCCAGCACCGAACAATTTAACACTGAAGCTTTCTTT,CASTEQFNTEAFF
TRBD1,NA,TRBV12-3/TRBV12-4,TRBJ1-2,TGTGCCAGCAGTTTATTGCAGGGGGCCTATGGCTACACCTTC,CASSLLQGAYGYTF
NA,NA,TRBV3-1,TRBJ1-2,TGTGCCAGCAGCAAAACAGAGTCCGGCTACACCTTC,CASSKTESGYTF
TRBD2,many,TRBV20-1,TRBJ2-3,TGCAGTGCGATTAGCGGGGCGAGCACAGATACGCAGTATTTT,CSAISGASTDTQYF
NA,few,TRBV27,TRBJ2-1,TGTGCCAGCAGTTTGGACAGAAAGTCCTACAATGAGCAGTTCTTC,CASSLDRKSYNEQFF
NA,NA,TRBV5-1,TRBJ2-3,TGCGCCAGCAGCTTGCCGCAGGCCTTAGATACGCAGTATTTT,CASSLPQALDTQYF
TRBD1,few,TRBV7-3,TRBJ2-1,TGTGCCAGCAGCGCTCGGACAGGGGGGGATGAGCAGTTCTTC,CASSARTGGDEQFF
NA,NA,TRBV3-1,TRBJ2-7,TGTGCCAGCAGGGCCGGGACCTCCTACGAGCAGTACTTC,CASRAGTSYEQYF
TRBD1,few,TRBV3-1,TRBJ2-7,TGTGCCAGCAGCCAAGATTGGGGACAGAACTACGAGCAGTACTTC,CASSQDWGQNYEQYF
NA,few,TRBV6-6,TRBJ2-7,TGTGCCAGCACCTCGTTTAGCAGGGAAGTCTACGAGCAGTACTTC,CASTSFSREVYEQYF
TRBD1,NA,TRBV7-6,TRBJ2-7,TGTGCCAGCAGCTCTTGGACAGGGGCCTACGAGCAGTACTTC,CASSSWTGAYEQYF
TRBD1,few,TRBV7-2,TRBJ1-4,TGTGCCAGCAGCTTAGGGGGCGAAAGGGGGCGAGAAAAACTGTTTTTT,CASSLGGERGREKLFF
TRBD1,NA,TRBV6-2/TRBV6-3,TRBJ2-2,TGTGCCAGCACGGGACAGGGGATTTCCGGGGAGCTGTTTTTT,CASTGQGISGELFF
TRBD1,few,TRBV7-2,TRBJ1-1,TGTGCCAGCAGCTTAAACGCCAGGGGGATGGGGAACACTGAAGCTTTCTTT,CASSLNARGMGNTEAFF
NA,few,TRBV20-1,TRBJ1-2,TGCAGTGCTAGAGATCAAAGGAACTATGGCTACACCTTC,CSARDQRNYGYTF
NA,NA,TRBV19,TRBJ1-5,TGTGCCTCTAACGGGGGACTACTCGGTTATAGCAATCAGCCCCAGCATTTT,CASNGGLLGYSNQPQHF